This T cell receptor beta chain was captured by sequencing in a study of blood T cell repertoires in COVID-19. About the research overall: PBMCs, B-cell-depleted T cells, or T cells were the source of the cDNA or gDNA that made up the material.

Some clones are missing from TCRdb's copy, which holds only in-frame ones; the method was immunoSEQ multiplex PCR. Of approximately 68,000 clones listed, roughly 82% are singletons. CDR3 length: 18 amino acids. The germline CDR1 and CDR2 sequences are SGHTA and FQGNSA. V lost 2 bases and J lost 3, with 20 bases in between. The rearrangement joins TRBV7-2 to TRBJ2-1; D possibly corresponds to TRBD2 (6 bases). The origin of this receptor is a man of 80 years or more with active COVID-19. Sequencing input: peripheral blood. CDR3 residues: CASSLTRASLAFYNEQFF. CDR3 sequence (DNA): TGTGCCAGCAGCTTAACCCGCGCTTCCCTAGCGTTCTACAATGAGCAGTTCTTC.